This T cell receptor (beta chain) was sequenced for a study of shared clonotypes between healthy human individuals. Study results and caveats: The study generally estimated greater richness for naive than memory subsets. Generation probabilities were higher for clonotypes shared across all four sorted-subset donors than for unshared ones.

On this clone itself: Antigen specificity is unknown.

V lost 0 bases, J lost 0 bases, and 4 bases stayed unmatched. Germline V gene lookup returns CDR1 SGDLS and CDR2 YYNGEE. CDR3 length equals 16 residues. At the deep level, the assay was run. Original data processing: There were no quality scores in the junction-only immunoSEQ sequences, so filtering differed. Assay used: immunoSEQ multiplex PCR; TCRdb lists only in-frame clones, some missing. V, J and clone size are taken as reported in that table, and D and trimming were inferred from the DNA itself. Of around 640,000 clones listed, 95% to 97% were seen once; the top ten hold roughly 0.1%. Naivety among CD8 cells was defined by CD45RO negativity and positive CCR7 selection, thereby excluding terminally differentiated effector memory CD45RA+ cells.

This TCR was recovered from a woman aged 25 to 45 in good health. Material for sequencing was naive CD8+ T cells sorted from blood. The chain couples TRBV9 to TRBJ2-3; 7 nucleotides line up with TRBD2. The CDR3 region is CASSVGNSGSTDTQYF. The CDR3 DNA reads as TGTGCCAGCAGCGTAGGAAATAGCGGGAGCACAGATACGCAGTATTTT. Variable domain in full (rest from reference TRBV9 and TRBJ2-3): DSGVTQTPKHLITATGQRVTLRCSPRSGDLSVYWYQQSLDQGLQFLIQYYNGEERAKGNILERFSAQQFPDLHSELNLSSLELGDSALYFCASSVGNSGSTDTQYFGPGTRLTVL.